This paragraph covers one T cell receptor beta chain sequence. What it binds is not known. Germline CDR1 reads SGHVS; CDR2 reads FQNEAQ. Trimming at V came to 1 base and at J to 0 bases, leaving 5 bases not matched to a gene. This CDR3 has 17 residues. Assay: immunoSEQ multiplex PCR; the TCRdb copy retains only in-frame clones and omits some. The sample yields about 82,000 clones, roughly 92% seen once. These data originate in a study of OX40 agonist ivuxolimab in advanced cancers. Study-level points and caveats: Among the least clonally expanded were partial responders at 0.1-3.0 mg/kg.

This specimen was CD4+ or CD8+ T cells sorted from blood, taken in a trial of the OX40 agonist ivuxolimab. The rearrangement uses TRBV7-8 and TRBJ2-3, with 9 bases aligning to TRBD2. The TCR was taken from an adult with an advanced solid tumor such as melanoma, head and neck, liver or kidney cancer. The CDR3 bases are TGTGCCAGCAGCTTAGGGGCCCTAGCGGGGAGCACAGATACGCAGTATTTT. Translation: CASSLGALAGSTDTQYF.